The TCR beta chain under discussion was sequenced for a study of molecular identifiers for immune sequencing clone quantification. Across the whole study: In replicates, the authors split RNA from around 18,000 or 91,000 naive CD8 cells five ways and sequenced four.

Germline V gives CDR1 MNHEY, CDR2 SMNVEV (reference sequence). V lost 0 bases and J 5 bases, leaving 19 bases between the germline ends. CDR3 length equals 17 residues. Each library that profiled naive CD8 cells came from roughly 18,000 to 920,000 sorted cells with 10%, 30% or 50% RNA. Each CDR3 protein gets one entry after TCRdb re-called the PCR reads with MiXCR. Seen here are 250,000 to 350,000 distinct CDR3 sequences, roughly a fifth observed once, and the top ten hold under 0.95%. This clonotype was observed a handful of times. Specimen: naive CD8+ T cells from blood, with Jurkat cell RNA spiked in. Subset noted: FACS-sorted CD8+CD4-CCR7+CD45RA+ naive T cells. This TCR was sampled from a human donor in good health. Some libraries in this study had Jurkat cell RNA spiked in. The rearrangement joins TRBV27 to TRBJ1-1; D remains ambiguous. CDR3 in DNA: TGTGCCAGCAGTTTATCGGGTTCGGGCAGACCGGGGACTGAAGCTTTCTTT. This gives the protein CASSLSGSGRPGTEAFF.